This passage covers 17 T cell receptor beta chains from one sample sequenced in a study of T cells in Graves' hyperthyroidism and ophthalmopathy. Authors of the study amplified TCR beta CDR3 regions from RNA transcripts. TCR CDR3 regions were first amplified by RT-PCR with HTBI primers. Using its own MiXCR run on the multiplex PCR reads, TCRdb lists one record per CDR3 protein. Of 560,000 or so distinct CDR3 sequences listed, around 42% were seen once; the top ten hold 8.2%. The source material was peripheral blood or thyroid tissue (not recorded which). Receptor source: a woman under 30 with Graves' hyperthyroidism.

The chain links TRBV7-6 to TRBJ1-3; perhaps TRBD1 as D (5 bases). From germline, CDR1 is SGHVS and CDR2 FNYEAQ. The CDR3 contains 11 residues. Trimming cost V 6 bases and J 7 bases, with 7 bases left between them. The CDR3 coding sequence is TGTGCCAGCAGGGGGGTGAACACCATATATTTT. It encodes CASRGVNTIYF.

This chain connects TRBV7-9 to TRBJ1-3, with TRBD1 matching over 9 bases. The J segment lost 4 bases and the V segment lost 3 bases, leaving 7 bases of the junction unmatched. This CDR3 is 16 amino acids long. Per the germline V gene, CDR1 is SEHNR and CDR2 is FQNEAQ (reference sequence). CDR3: CASSFAGTGFGNTIYF. The DNA of the CDR3 is TGTGCCAGCAGCTTTGCCGGGACAGGGTTCGGAAACACCATATATTTT.

This clonotype has a count of ten or more. The gene calls are TRBV12-3 or TRBV12-4 and TRBJ1-2; no clear D. Trimming shortened V by 5 bases and J by 7 bases, and 14 bases separated the two germline ends. The length of the CDR3 is 13 residues. This CDR3 reads CASSRSPVGGYTF. The CDR3 bases are TGTGCCAGCAGTCGGTCCCCTGTTGGTGGCTACACCTTC.

The J gene is TRBJ2-7, the V gene TRBV20-1; 8 bases match TRBD1. Trimming removed 1 base from V and 5 bases from J; junction bases left unmatched: 4. This CDR3 has 13 residues. Per germline, CDR1 DFQATT and CDR2 SNEGSKA (reference sequence). The CDR3 DNA reads as TGCAGTGCTAGAGGGACAGGGACCAACGAGCAGTACTTC. Translation gives CSARGTGTNEQYF.

The V gene is TRBV12-5, the J gene TRBJ2-7, with TRBD1 identical over 7 bases. V was pared by 5 bases and J by 2 bases, with 9 bases of the junction left unmatched. CDR3 length: 15 amino acids. Germline V gene sequence: CDR1 LGHNT, CDR2 FRNRAP. The chain's CDR3 is CASGPPFGTAYEQYF. DNA for the CDR3: TGTGCTAGTGGTCCCCCCTTCGGGACAGCCTACGAGCAGTACTTC.

V and J are TRBV12-3 or TRBV12-4 and TRBJ1-1; TRBD1 agrees at 8 bases. The CDR3 covers 14 residues. CDR3 sequence reads: CASGTGNMNTEAFF. The CDR3 bases are TGTGCTAGTGGGACAGGTAATATGAACACTGAAGCTTTCTTT.

This clonotype has at least ten counts. This sequence joins TRBV5-1 and TRBJ2-7; 8 nucleotides agree with TRBD2. Germline V gene sequence: CDR1 SGHRS, CDR2 YFSETQ. The CDR3 runs to 14 residues. The J segment lost 6 bases and the V segment lost 4 bases, leaving 9 bases of the junction unmatched. The CDR3 DNA follows: TGCGCCAGCAGCAATCCGGGACTAGATCCCGAGCAGTACTTC. Amino acids: CASSNPGLDPEQYF.

This clonotype was counted at least ten times. V and J are TRBV15 and TRBJ1-1; no clear D gene. Germline assignment: CDR1 LNHNV and CDR2 YYDKDF (reference sequence). The CDR3 runs to 14 residues. V gave up 1 base and J gave up 0 bases, with 6 bases separating them. CDR3 region: CATSRVIMNTEAFF. Written as DNA, the CDR3 is TGTGCCACCAGCAGAGTTATTATGAACACTGAAGCTTTCTTT.

This sequence joins TRBV2 and TRBJ1-5; TRBD1 is a possible D gene (6 bases). This CDR3 comprises 14 residues. V was clipped by 2 bases and J by 7 bases, with 12 bases between them. Germline values: CDR1 SNHLY, CDR2 FYNNEI. The CDR3 region is CASSEQGSGQPQHF. For the CDR3, the DNA is TGTGCCAGCAGTGAACAGGGGAGCGGACAGCCCCAGCATTTT.

The rearrangement links TRBV7-2 to TRBJ2-5; 9 nucleotides align to TRBD2. CDR1 and CDR2 (germline): SGHTA, FQGNSA. The J segment lost 4 bases and the V segment lost 2 bases, leaving 8 bases of the junction unmatched. The CDR3 extends over 16 amino acids. As DNA, the CDR3 is TGTGCCAGCAGCTTATGGGCGGGTAGCGGGAGAGAGACCCAGTACTTC. Translating gives CASSLWAGSGRETQYF.

This clonotype occurred a few times. V and J are TRBV2 and TRBJ2-7, with TRBD2 matching 7 bases. The CDR3 loop spans 15 amino acids. Germline V gene lookup returns CDR1 SNHLY and CDR2 FYNNEI. V was clipped by 8 bases and J by 2 bases; unmatched bases: 12. DNA for the CDR3: TGTGCCAGCGACAGCCTCGGGGAGGGCCCCTACGAGCAGTACTTC. Translated, it gives CASDSLGEGPYEQYF.

This clonotype was recorded only once. A single base separates this from a much larger clone, so it may be a read error. The CDR3 spells CASSVSGNVRDAQYF. CDR3 DNA sequence: TGTGCCAGTAGTGTATCAGGGAACGTGAGGGATGCGCAGTATTTT. The chain couples TRBV19 to TRBJ2-3; D is possibly TRBD1 or TRBD2 (5 bases each). The V gene lost 5 bases and the J gene lost 10 bases, with 22 bases spanning the gap. Germline-derived CDR1 and CDR2 are LNHDA and SQIVND (reference sequence). The CDR3 loop spans 15 amino acids.

The table lists this clonotype with a few counts. The rearrangement uses TRBV6-1 and TRBJ2-7, with TRBD2 matching over 7 bases. Looked up from germline, CDR1 is MNHNS and CDR2 is SASEGT. The CDR3 is 14 amino acids. The V and J ends lost 1 base and 3 bases, in that order; junction bases with no gene match: 3. CDR3: CASSEGLAVYEQYF. The CDR3 nucleotides read TGTGCCAGCAGTGAAGGGCTAGCGGTCTACGAGCAGTACTTC.

This clonotype was seen repeatedly, ten times or more. J is TRBJ1-5 and V is TRBV2, with D possibly TRBD1 on 6 matching bases. Trimming stripped 4 bases from V and 3 bases from J, with 7 bases between. The germline CDR1 and CDR2 sequences are SNHLY and FYNNEI. The CDR3 has 13 residues. The CDR3 region is CASSAGVNQPQHF. For the CDR3, the DNA is TGTGCCAGCAGTGCAGGGGTCAATCAGCCCCAGCATTTT.

V usage is TRBV7-6 and J usage is TRBJ2-7; 8 bases match TRBD2. Germline CDR1 reads SGHVS; CDR2 reads FNYEAQ. The junction had 9 bases not matched to a gene; V was cut back by 6 bases and J by 2 bases. CDR3 length equals 15 residues. The CDR3 DNA is TGTGCCAGCAGTTACTCAGCGGGGGACGCCTACGAGCAGTACTTC. This encodes CASSYSAGDAYEQYF.

This clonotype was detected ten times or more. J is TRBJ2-7 and V is TRBV6-5; TRBD2 matches 8 bases. This CDR3 is 14 amino acids long. Germline loops: CDR1 MNHEY, CDR2 SVGAGI. V shed 5 bases, J shed 5 bases, and the junction held 8 bases outside the gene matches. CDR3 sequence (DNA): TGTGCCAGCAGTCCCCCGGGCGGGAGGAACGAGCAGTACTTC. Translating gives CASSPPGGRNEQYF.

There are a few counts of this clonotype. The rearrangement joins TRBV12-5 to TRBJ1-1, with D possibly TRBD1 on 5 matching bases. V dropped 6 bases and J dropped 4 bases, with 9 bases sitting between them. The CDR3 consists of 12 residues. The germline gives CDR1 LGHNT, CDR2 FRNRAP. CDR3 DNA sequence: TGTGCTAGTGGACGGGGGATCACTGAAGCTTTCTTT. This gives the protein CASGRGITEAFF.